This entry describes one T cell receptor beta chain. CDR3 size: 16 residues. With 0 bases removed from V and 5 bases from J, the gap between germline ends came to 14 bases. The germline V gene has CDR1 LGHNT and CDR2 FRNRAP. The sample originates from a study of blood T cell repertoires in COVID-19. TCRdb's copy holds only in-frame clones and misses some; the assay was immunoSEQ multiplex PCR. The table records 300,000 or so clones, roughly 83% of them present only once. The V gene is TRBV12-5, the J gene TRBJ2-1; D is perhaps TRBD2 (6 bases). Material for sequencing was peripheral blood. The clonotype comes from a woman aged 50 to 65 with acute or convalescent COVID-19. The CDR3 bases are TGTGCTAGTGGTTTGGTACTGCGGGGAGACGACAATGAGCAGTTCTTC. It yields the protein CASGLVLRGDDNEQFF.